The clone carrying this T cell receptor (beta chain) was recorded at least ten times. Antigen: not known. This record belongs to a study of T cell repertoires in cytomegalovirus infection. Study at large: Matching HLA type, along with CMV infection, was indicated by public TCR beta signatures.

TCRdb reanalysed the reads using MiXCR and keeps one entry per CDR3 protein. The sample contains approximately 500,000 distinct CDR3 sequences, 25% to 35% of which appear only once. Study outcomes and limitations: CMV-specific TCR beta clonotypes restricted by HLA-C were the ones dominating the ex vivo response. People with CMV and the relevant HLA were identified by cumulative public TCR beta family frequency.

Germline values: CDR1 MNHEY, CDR2 SVGEGT. V dropped 5 bases and J dropped 5 bases, with 16 bases sitting between them. The CDR3 sequence is 14 residues long. The clonotype was recovered from a human donor in good health (CMV status not recorded). Some clones in this sample may be carry-over from other donors' samples. Sequencing was performed on cultured PBMCs, taken from culture after CMV antigen stimulation. The chain uses TRBV6-2 or TRBV6-3 and TRBJ2-7; D is possibly TRBD2 (5 bases). The CDR3 here is CASSNAEGRHEQYF. As DNA, the CDR3 is TGTGCCAGCAGTAACGCCGAGGGTCGCCACGAGCAGTACTTC.